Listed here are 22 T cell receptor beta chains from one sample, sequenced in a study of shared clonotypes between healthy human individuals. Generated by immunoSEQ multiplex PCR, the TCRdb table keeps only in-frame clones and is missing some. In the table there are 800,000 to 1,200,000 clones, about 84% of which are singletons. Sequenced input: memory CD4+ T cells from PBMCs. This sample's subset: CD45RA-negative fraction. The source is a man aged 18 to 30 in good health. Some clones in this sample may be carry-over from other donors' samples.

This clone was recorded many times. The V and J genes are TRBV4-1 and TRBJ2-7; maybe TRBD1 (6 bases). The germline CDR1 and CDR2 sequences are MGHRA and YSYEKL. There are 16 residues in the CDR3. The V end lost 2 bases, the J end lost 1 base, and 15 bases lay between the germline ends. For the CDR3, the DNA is TGCGCCAGCAGCCAAACAGCAGGGGTAAGATCCTACGAGCAGTACTTC. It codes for CASSQTAGVRSYEQYF.

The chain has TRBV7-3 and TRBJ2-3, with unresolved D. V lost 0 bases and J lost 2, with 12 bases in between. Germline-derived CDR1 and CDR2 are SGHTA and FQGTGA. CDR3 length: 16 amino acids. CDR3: CASSLTRASHTDTQYF. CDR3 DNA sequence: TGTGCCAGCAGCTTAACCCGGGCCTCACACACAGATACGCAGTATTTT.

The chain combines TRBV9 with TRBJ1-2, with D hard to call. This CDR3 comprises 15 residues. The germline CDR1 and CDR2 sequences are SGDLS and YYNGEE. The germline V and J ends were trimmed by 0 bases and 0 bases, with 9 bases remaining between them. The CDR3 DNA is TGTGCCAGCAGCGTAGGAGAACAGCCTAACTATGGCTACACCTTC. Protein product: CASSVGEQPNYGYTF. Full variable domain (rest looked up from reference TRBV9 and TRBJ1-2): DSGVTQTPKHLITATGQRVTLRCSPRSGDLSVYWYQQSLDQGLQFLIQYYNGEERAKGNILERFSAQQFPDLHSELNLSSLELGDSALYFCASSVGEQPNYGYTFGSGTRLTVV.

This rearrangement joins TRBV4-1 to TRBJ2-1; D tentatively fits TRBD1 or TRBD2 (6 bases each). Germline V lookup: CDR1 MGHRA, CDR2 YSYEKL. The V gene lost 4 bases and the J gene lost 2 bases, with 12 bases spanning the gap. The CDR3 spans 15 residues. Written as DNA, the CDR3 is TGCGCCAGCAGCCGGGGGGCAGGGGCCTACAATGAGCAGTTCTTC. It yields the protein CASSRGAGAYNEQFF.

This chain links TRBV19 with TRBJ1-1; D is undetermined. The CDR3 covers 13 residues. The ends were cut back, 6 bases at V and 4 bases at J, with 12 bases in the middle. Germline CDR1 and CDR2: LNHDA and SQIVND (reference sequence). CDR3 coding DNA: TGTGCCAGTAGCTCTACGTTGGTCACTGAAGCTTTCTTT. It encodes CASSSTLVTEAFF. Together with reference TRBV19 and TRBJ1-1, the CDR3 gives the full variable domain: DGGITQSPKYLFRKEGQNVTLSCEQNLNHDAMYWYRQDPGQGLRLIYYSQIVNDFQKGDIAEGYSVSREKKESFPLTVTSAQKNPTAFYLCASSSTLVTEAFFGQGTRLTVV.

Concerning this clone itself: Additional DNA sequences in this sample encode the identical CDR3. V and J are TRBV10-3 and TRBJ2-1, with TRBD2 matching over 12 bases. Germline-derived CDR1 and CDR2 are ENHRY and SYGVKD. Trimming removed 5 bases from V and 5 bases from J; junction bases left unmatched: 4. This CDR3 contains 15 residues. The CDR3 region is CAISPTSGRNNEQFF. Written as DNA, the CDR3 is TGTGCCATCAGTCCGACTAGCGGGAGAAACAATGAGCAGTTCTTC.

The chain's CDR3 is CASSLVTTDGQYF. CDR3 in DNA: TGTGCCAGCAGCTTAGTAACGACAGATGGGCAGTACTTC. The rearrangement uses TRBV7-8 and TRBJ2-7, with D perhaps matching TRBD1 (5 bases). This CDR3 is built from 13 residues. The V gene lost 1 base and the J gene lost 9 bases, with 13 bases spanning the gap. In germline, CDR1 is SGHVS, CDR2 FQNEAQ.

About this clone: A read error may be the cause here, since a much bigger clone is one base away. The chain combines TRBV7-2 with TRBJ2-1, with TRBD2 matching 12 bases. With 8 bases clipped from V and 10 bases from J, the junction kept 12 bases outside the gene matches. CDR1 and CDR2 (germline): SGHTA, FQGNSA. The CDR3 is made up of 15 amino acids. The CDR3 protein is CASGSGTSGPKEQFF. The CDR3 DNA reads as TGTGCCAGCGGTTCCGGGACTAGCGGGCCCAAAGAGCAGTTCTTC.

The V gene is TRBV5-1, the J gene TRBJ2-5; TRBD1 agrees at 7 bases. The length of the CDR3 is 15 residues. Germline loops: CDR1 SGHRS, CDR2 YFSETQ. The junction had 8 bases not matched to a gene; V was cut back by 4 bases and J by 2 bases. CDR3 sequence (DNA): TGCGCCAGCAGCACCCAGGGACAGAAACAAGAGACCCAGTACTTC. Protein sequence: CASSTQGQKQETQYF. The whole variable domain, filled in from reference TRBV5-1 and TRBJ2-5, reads KAGVTQTPRYLIKTRGQQVTLSCSPISGHRSVSWYQQTPGQGLQFLFEYFSETQRNKGNFPGRFSGRQFSNSRSEMNVSTLELGDSALYLCASSTQGQKQETQYFGPGTRLLVL.

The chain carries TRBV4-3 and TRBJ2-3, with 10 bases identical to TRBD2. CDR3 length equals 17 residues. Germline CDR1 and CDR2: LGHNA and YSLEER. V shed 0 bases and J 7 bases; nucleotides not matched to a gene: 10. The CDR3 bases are TGCGCCAGCAGCCAAGATTCTGCTAGCGGGAGCATGTATACGCAGTATTTT. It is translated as CASSQDSASGSMYTQYF.

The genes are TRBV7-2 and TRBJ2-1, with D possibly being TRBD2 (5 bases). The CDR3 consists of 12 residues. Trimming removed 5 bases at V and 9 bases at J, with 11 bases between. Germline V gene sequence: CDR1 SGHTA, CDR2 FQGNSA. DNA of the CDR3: TGTGCCAGCAGCGACGCGGGCCGTGAGCAGTTCTTC. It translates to CASSDAGREQFF.

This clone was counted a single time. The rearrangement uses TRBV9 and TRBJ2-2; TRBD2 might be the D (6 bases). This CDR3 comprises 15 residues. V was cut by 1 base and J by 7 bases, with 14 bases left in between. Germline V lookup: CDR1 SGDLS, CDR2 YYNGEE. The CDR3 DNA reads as TGTGCCAGCAGCGTAAGGCTAGGCGGGGTCGGGGAGCTGTTTTTT. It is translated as CASSVRLGGVGELFF.

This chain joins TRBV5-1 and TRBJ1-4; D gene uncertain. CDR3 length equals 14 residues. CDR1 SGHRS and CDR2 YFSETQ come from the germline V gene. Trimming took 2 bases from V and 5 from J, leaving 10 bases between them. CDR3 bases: TGCGCCAGCAGCTTCGGGGATACAAATGAAAAACTGTTTTTT. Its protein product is CASSFGDTNEKLFF.

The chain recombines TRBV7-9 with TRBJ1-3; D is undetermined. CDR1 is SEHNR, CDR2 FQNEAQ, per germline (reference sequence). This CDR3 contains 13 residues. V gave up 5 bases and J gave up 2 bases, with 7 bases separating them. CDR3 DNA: TGTGCCAGCAGCGGAGTCCCTGGAAACACCATATATTTT. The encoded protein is CASSGVPGNTIYF.

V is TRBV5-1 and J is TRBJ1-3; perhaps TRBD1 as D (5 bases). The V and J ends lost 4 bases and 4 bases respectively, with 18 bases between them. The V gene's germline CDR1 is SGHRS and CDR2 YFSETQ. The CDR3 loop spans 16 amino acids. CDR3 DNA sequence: TGCGCCAGCAGCCCATCCGGGACCCGGGGAGGAAACACCATATATTTT. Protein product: CASSPSGTRGGNTIYF.

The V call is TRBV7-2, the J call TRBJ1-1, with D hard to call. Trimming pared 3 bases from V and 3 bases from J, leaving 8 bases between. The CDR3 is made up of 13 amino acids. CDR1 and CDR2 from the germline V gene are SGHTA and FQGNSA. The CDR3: CASSFSRDTEAFF. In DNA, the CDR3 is TGTGCCAGCAGCTTCTCCCGGGACACTGAAGCTTTCTTT.

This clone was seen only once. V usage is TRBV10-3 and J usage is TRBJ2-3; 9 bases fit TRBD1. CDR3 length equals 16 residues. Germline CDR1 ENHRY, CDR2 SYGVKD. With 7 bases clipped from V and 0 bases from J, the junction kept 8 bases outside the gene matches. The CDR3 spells CAINTGTGTSTDTQYF. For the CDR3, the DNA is TGTGCCATCAATACCGGGACAGGGACTAGCACAGATACGCAGTATTTT.

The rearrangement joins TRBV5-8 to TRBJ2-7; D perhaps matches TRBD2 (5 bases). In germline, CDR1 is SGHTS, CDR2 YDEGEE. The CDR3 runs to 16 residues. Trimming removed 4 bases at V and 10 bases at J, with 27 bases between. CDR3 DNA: TGTGCCAGCAGCACTGACGGAACGGCTTTTCTACGGGGTCAGTACTTC. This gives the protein CASSTDGTAFLRGQYF.

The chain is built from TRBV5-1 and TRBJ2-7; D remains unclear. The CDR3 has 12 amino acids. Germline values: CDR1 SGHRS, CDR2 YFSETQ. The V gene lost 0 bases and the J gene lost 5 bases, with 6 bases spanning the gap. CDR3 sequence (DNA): TGCGCCAGCAGCTTGGAGGCTCACGAGCAGTACTTC. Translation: CASSLEAHEQYF.

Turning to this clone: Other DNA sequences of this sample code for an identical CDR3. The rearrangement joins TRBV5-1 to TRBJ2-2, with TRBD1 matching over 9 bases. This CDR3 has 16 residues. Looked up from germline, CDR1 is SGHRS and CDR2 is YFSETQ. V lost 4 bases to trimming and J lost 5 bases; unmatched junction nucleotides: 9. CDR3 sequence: CASSPTGGAGTGELFF. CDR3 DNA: TGCGCCAGCAGCCCTACAGGGGGCGCGGGTACCGGGGAGCTGTTTTTT.

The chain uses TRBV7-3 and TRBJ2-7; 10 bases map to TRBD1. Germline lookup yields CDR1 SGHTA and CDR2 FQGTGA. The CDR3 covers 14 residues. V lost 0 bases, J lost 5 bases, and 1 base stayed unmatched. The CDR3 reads CASSLTGTGDEQYF. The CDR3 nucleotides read TGTGCCAGCAGCTTAACCGGGACAGGGGACGAGCAGTACTTC. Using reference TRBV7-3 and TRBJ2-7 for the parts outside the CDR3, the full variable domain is GAGVSQTPSNKVTEKGKYVELRCDPISGHTALYWYRQSLGQGPEFLIYFQGTGAADDSGLPNDRFFAVRPEGSVSTLKIQRTERGDSAVYLCASSLTGTGDEQYFGPGTRLTVT.

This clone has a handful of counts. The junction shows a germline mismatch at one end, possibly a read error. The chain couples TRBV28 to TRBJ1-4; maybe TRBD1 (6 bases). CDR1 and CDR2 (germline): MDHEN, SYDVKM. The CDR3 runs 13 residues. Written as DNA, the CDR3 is TGTGCCAGCACTTTACAGGGTACTGAAAAACTGTTTTTT. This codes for CASTLQGTEKLFF.